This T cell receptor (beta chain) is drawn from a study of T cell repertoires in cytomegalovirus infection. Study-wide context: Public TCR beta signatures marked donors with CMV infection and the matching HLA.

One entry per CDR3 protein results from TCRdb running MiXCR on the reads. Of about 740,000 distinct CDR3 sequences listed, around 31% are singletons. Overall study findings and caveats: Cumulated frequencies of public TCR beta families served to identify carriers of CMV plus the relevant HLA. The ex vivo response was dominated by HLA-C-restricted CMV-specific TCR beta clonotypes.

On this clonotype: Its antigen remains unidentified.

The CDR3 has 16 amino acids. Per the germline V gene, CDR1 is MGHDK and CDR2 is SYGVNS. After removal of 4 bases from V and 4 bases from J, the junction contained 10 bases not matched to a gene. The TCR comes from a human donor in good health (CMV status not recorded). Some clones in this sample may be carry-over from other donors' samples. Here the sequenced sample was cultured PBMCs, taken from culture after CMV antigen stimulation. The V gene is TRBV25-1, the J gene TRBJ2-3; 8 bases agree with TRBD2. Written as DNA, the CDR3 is TGTGCCAGCAGTGTCCTGGGGGCGGGGGGCGCAGATACGCAGTATTTT. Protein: CASSVLGAGGADTQYF. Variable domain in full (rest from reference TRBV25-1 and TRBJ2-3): EADIYQTPRYLVIGTGKKITLECSQTMGHDKMYWYQQDPGMELHLIHYSYGVNSTEKGDLSSESTVSRIRTEHFPLTLESARPSHTSQYLCASSVLGAGGADTQYFGPGTRLTVL.